This T cell receptor (beta chain) was profiled in a study of blood T cell repertoires in COVID-19. Study summary: Collection of acute and convalescent COVID-19 samples took place in the United States, Italy and Spain. PBMCs, B-cell-depleted T cells, or T cells were the source of the cDNA or gDNA that made up the material.

One Seattle source followed patients from active infection through their disease course. In the authors' methods: Reference gene primers were amplified, and this amplification served to estimate nucleated cell counts. Clones were sequenced by immunoSEQ multiplex PCR, and TCRdb holds only the in-frame ones, with some missing. D and trimming come from the DNA, and the V and J calls and clone size come from that table. In the table there are tens of thousands of clones, about 80% of which are singletons. Sample: peripheral blood. This sequence originates from an elderly man with COVID-19, enrolled during active disease.

The CDR3 here is CATSDPVTYEQYF. CDR3 DNA: TGTGCCACCAGTGATCCAGTAACCTACGAGCAGTACTTC. The chain combines TRBV24-1 with TRBJ2-7; D gene ambiguous. The CDR3 contains 13 residues. Trimming stripped 3 bases from V and 2 bases from J, with 7 bases between. Germline V gene data show CDR1 as KGHDR and CDR2 as SFDVKD.